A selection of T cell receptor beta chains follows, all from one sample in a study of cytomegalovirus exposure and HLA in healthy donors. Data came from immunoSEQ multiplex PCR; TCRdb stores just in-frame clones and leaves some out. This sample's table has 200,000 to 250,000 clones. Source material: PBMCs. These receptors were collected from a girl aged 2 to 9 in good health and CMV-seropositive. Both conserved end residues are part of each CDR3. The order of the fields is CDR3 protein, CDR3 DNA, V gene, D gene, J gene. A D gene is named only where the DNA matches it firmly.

CDR3aa: CASSVGGGGLFNEQFF
CDR3nt: TGTGCCAGCAGTGTAGGGGGAGGGGGTTTATTCAATGAGCAGTTCTTC
v_gene: TRBV2
d_gene: -
j_gene: TRBJ2-1

CDR3aa: CASSPDRGKEKLFF
CDR3nt: TGTGCCAGCAGCCCGGACAGGGGAAAGGAAAAACTGTTTTTT
v_gene: TRBV11-2
d_gene: TRBD1
j_gene: TRBJ1-4

CDR3aa: CASGTGTGAYNEQFF
CDR3nt: TGTGCCAGCGGTACCGGGACAGGGGCTTACAATGAGCAGTTCTTC
v_gene: TRBV6-5
d_gene: TRBD1
j_gene: TRBJ2-1

CDR3aa: CASSQDFRLGEDGYTF
CDR3nt: TGTGCCAGCAGCCAAGATTTTCGTCTCGGGGAGGATGGCTACACCTTC
v_gene: TRBV14
d_gene: -
j_gene: TRBJ1-2

CDR3aa: CASSFQGTEAFF
CDR3nt: TGTGCCAGCAGCTTTCAGGGGACTGAAGCTTTCTTT
v_gene: TRBV6-5
d_gene: -
j_gene: TRBJ1-1

CDR3aa: CASGLEGAYQETQYF
CDR3nt: TGTGCTAGTGGTTTAGAGGGGGCGTACCAAGAGACCCAGTACTTC
v_gene: TRBV12-5
d_gene: TRBD1
j_gene: TRBJ2-5

CDR3aa: CASSFFSGLAGYNEQFF
CDR3nt: TGTGCCAGCAGTTTCTTCTCCGGACTAGCGGGGTACAATGAGCAGTTCTTC
v_gene: TRBV27
d_gene: TRBD2
j_gene: TRBJ2-1

CDR3aa: CASSYRGYTGELFF
CDR3nt: TGTGCCAGCAGCTACAGGGGATACACCGGGGAGCTGTTTTTT
v_gene: TRBV6-5
d_gene: TRBD1
j_gene: TRBJ2-2

CDR3aa: CAGTSTRGTGSYNSPLHF
CDR3nt: TGTGCCGGCACCTCAACCAGGGGAACCGGCTCCTATAATTCACCCCTCCACTTT
v_gene: TRBV7-9
d_gene: -
j_gene: TRBJ1-6

CDR3aa: CASRIARGRNTIYF
CDR3nt: TGTGCCAGCAGGATAGCTAGGGGTAGAAACACCATATATTTT
v_gene: TRBV6-5
d_gene: -
j_gene: TRBJ1-3

CDR3aa: CASSLSLAGGKPYEQYF
CDR3nt: TGTGCCAGCAGTTTATCCCTAGCGGGAGGGAAACCCTACGAGCAGTACTTC
v_gene: TRBV27
d_gene: TRBD2
j_gene: TRBJ2-7

CDR3aa: CASSYRELNEKLFF
CDR3nt: TGTGCCAGCAGCTACCGGGAACTTAATGAAAAACTGTTTTTT
v_gene: TRBV5-4
d_gene: -
j_gene: TRBJ1-4

CDR3aa: CASSSRGGTMSGELFF
CDR3nt: TGTGCCAGCAGTTCAAGAGGAGGTACCATGTCCGGGGAGCTGTTTTTT
v_gene: TRBV6-5
d_gene: -
j_gene: TRBJ2-2

CDR3aa: CASSSAGGYEQYF
CDR3nt: TGTGCCAGCAGTTCTGCAGGGGGATACGAGCAGTACTTC
v_gene: TRBV6-6
d_gene: TRBD1
j_gene: TRBJ2-7

CDR3aa: CASSLTQREGYEQYF
CDR3nt: TGTGCCAGCAGTTTGACCCAGCGGGAGGGCTACGAGCAGTACTTC
v_gene: TRBV28
d_gene: TRBD2
j_gene: TRBJ2-7

CDR3aa: CASSGHHTSGLVRETQYF
CDR3nt: TGTGCCAGCAGCGGCCACCATACTAGCGGCCTGGTCCGGGAGACCCAGTACTTC
v_gene: TRBV11-2
d_gene: TRBD2
j_gene: TRBJ2-5

CDR3aa: CASSLSFRLAGGAQYTQYF
CDR3nt: TGTGCCAGCAGTCTTTCCTTCCGACTAGCGGGAGGGGCACAGTATACGCAGTATTTT
v_gene: TRBV28
d_gene: TRBD2
j_gene: TRBJ2-3

CDR3aa: CASSLRWSLDEQFF
CDR3nt: TGTGCCAGCAGCTTAAGATGGTCTTTAGATGAGCAGTTCTTC
v_gene: TRBV7-8
d_gene: -
j_gene: TRBJ2-1

CDR3aa: CASSSPPGQPQHF
CDR3nt: TGTGCCAGCAGCTCCCCCCCGGGACAGCCCCAGCATTTT
v_gene: TRBV7-2
d_gene: -
j_gene: TRBJ1-5

CDR3aa: CASSQALVDGANVLTF
CDR3nt: TGTGCCAGCAGCCAAGCCCTAGTCGACGGGGCCAACGTCCTGACTTTC
v_gene: TRBV14
d_gene: -
j_gene: TRBJ2-6

CDR3aa: CASSFGEGKLFF
CDR3nt: TGTGCCAGCAGTTTTGGGGAGGGAAAACTGTTTTTT
v_gene: TRBV27
d_gene: -
j_gene: TRBJ1-4

CDR3aa: CASSGSNPAGGGTQYF
CDR3nt: TGTGCCAGCAGTGGGTCCAATCCAGCGGGAGGGGGGACCCAGTACTTC
v_gene: TRBV2
d_gene: TRBD2
j_gene: TRBJ2-5